This T cell receptor beta chain appears in the sequencing data of a study of Ad26.COV2.S vaccination and SARS-CoV-2 variants. The overall study: By the intramuscular route, Ad26.COV2.S was given once, or twice 56 days apart.

Assay used: immunoSEQ multiplex PCR; TCRdb lists only in-frame clones, some missing. Seen here are about 440,000 clones, about 90% observed once, and the top ten hold more than 3.5%. Trimming removed 6 bases from V and 6 bases from J; junction bases left unmatched: 5. Per the germline V gene, CDR1 is MNHNS and CDR2 is SASEGT. The CDR3 is 13 residues long. In this sample, this clone turned up once. Treatment: some 20 received Ad26.COV2.S at low or high dose, single or two shots; about 5 received placebo; per-sample allocation not given. The study sampled participants on day 63 after the first vaccine or placebo injection.

V usage is TRBV6-1 and J usage is TRBJ2-1, with TRBD1 matching over 7 bases. The specimen was peripheral blood, collected in a trial of Ad26.COV2.S vaccine versus placebo. This sequence originates from a person between 18 and 59 years old who received the Ad26.COV2.S COVID-19 vaccine or a placebo. CDR3 in amino acids: CASSPTGSNEQFF. CDR3 DNA: TGTGCCAGCAGCCCGACAGGGTCCAATGAGCAGTTCTTC.